The following is a TCR beta chain sequence with its context. The antigen remains unidentified. The CDR3 sequence is 13 residues long. J was trimmed by 13 bases and V by 7 bases; bases with no gene match: 10. Germline V gene sequence: CDR1 SNHLY, CDR2 FYNNEI. This specimen comes from a study of cytomegalovirus exposure and HLA in healthy donors. PCR involved 60 Vbeta and 13 Jbeta primers. Only in-frame clones appear in the TCRdb table, and some are missing; sequencing was by immunoSEQ multiplex PCR. The table has some 180,000 clones, just under 80% seen once; the top ten hold around 1.9%. General study findings and limits: Presence/absence analysis assumed near-uniform sequencing depth across donors. Altogether, 164 TCR beta chains were recorded as cytomegalovirus-associated. Rarity held for most TCR sequences, but there were some public TCRs that occurred in many donors. A classifier reportedly called cytomegalovirus status with high sensitivity and specificity.

Sequencing was carried out using PBMCs. This sequence originates from a woman aged 25 to 39 in good health and CMV-seronegative. The chain links TRBV2 to TRBJ2-5, with 12 bases lining up with TRBD2. For the CDR3, the DNA is TGTGCCAGCACCGAAGGTCCTAGCGGGGGGGGGTACTTC. Its translation is CASTEGPSGGGYF.